Following are 7 T cell receptor beta chains from one sample sequenced in a study of shared clonotypes between healthy human individuals. Generated by immunoSEQ multiplex PCR, the TCRdb table keeps only in-frame clones and is missing some. This table has 1,500,000 or so clones, about 98.5% appearing once. Sequenced: naive CD4+ T cells sorted from blood. As for subset: CD45RA+ positively selected. The receptors come from a man aged 25-40 years in good health.

This clone showed up just once. Different DNA sequences within this sample yield the same CDR3. The chain carries TRBV7-2 and TRBJ2-3; no clear D. Germline CDR1 SGHTA, CDR2 FQGNSA. The CDR3 spans 13 residues. Trimming removed 5 bases from V and 4 bases from J, with 10 bases in between. The CDR3 loop reads CASSPRVADTQYF. The CDR3 nucleotides are TGTGCCAGCAGCCCTCGGGTAGCAGATACGCAGTATTTT.

The V call is TRBV11-2, the J call TRBJ2-7; TRBD2 agrees at 10 bases. With V trimmed by 5 bases and J by 2 bases, 9 bases remained unmatched. The CDR3 extends over 16 amino acids. Germline loops: CDR1 SGHAT, CDR2 FQNNGV. CDR3 amino acids: CASSRSLAGSPYEQYF. In nucleotides, the CDR3 is TGTGCCAGCAGCCGTTCACTAGCGGGATCCCCCTACGAGCAGTACTTC.

In the case of this clone: This sample includes further DNA sequences coding for the same CDR3. Written as DNA, the CDR3 is TGTGCCAGCAGCGTAGGGGGACTAGCAGCCTACGAGCAGTACTTC. It encodes CASSVGGLAAYEQYF. The chain uses TRBV9 and TRBJ2-7; 9 nucleotides line up with TRBD2. V lost 0 bases, J lost 2 bases, and 3 bases stayed unmatched. CDR1 and CDR2 from the germline V gene are SGDLS and YYNGEE. The CDR3 consists of 15 residues. Based on the CDR3 plus reference TRBV9 and TRBJ2-7, the full variable domain is DSGVTQTPKHLITATGQRVTLRCSPRSGDLSVYWYQQSLDQGLQFLIQYYNGEERAKGNILERFSAQQFPDLHSELNLSSLELGDSALYFCASSVGGLAAYEQYFGPGTRLTVT.

The chain uses TRBV19 and TRBJ2-7, with D possibly being TRBD1 or TRBD2 (7 bases each). V was cut by 6 bases and J by 3 bases, with 27 bases left in between. This CDR3 contains 18 residues. The germline V gene encodes CDR1 LNHDA and CDR2 SQIVND (reference sequence). In nucleotides, the CDR3 is TGTGCCAGTAGCCCAGGGGGGGGCATATTCCGTCCCTACTACGAGCAGTACTTC. This gives the protein CASSPGGGIFRPYYEQYF.

The CDR3 DNA sequence: TGTGCCAGTAGTAGGACAGGGGGCCAGCCCCAGCATTTT. This gives the protein CASSRTGGQPQHF. The chain combines TRBV19 with TRBJ1-5, with 11 bases lining up with TRBD1. V was pared by 4 bases and J by 7 bases, with 0 bases of the junction left unmatched. This CDR3 contains 13 residues. CDR1 and CDR2 (germline): LNHDA, SQIVND (reference sequence).

V usage is TRBV28 and J usage is TRBJ2-7, with TRBD2 as a possible D gene (5 bases). The CDR3 consists of 11 residues. V was cut by 5 bases and J by 9 bases, with 11 bases left in between. CDR1 is MDHEN and CDR2 is SYDVKM in the germline V gene. This CDR3 is CASSIRAGQYF. The CDR3 region has the DNA TGTGCCAGCAGTATTAGGGCGGGGCAGTACTTC. Full variable domain (rest looked up from reference TRBV28 and TRBJ2-7): DVKVTQSSRYLVKRTGEKVFLECVQDMDHENMFWYRQDPGLGLRLIYFSYDVKMKEKGDIPEGYSVSREKKERFSLILESASTNQTSMYLCASSIRAGQYFGPGTRLTVT.

V usage is TRBV7-6 and J usage is TRBJ2-3; D is possibly TRBD2 (6 bases). V was cut by 11 bases and J by 0 bases, with 12 bases left in between. Germline V gene sequence: CDR1 SGHVS, CDR2 FNYEAQ. The CDR3 is 13 residues long. The CDR3 is CAGSGVSTDTQYF. CDR3 coding DNA: TGTGCCGGTTCGGGGGTTAGCACAGATACGCAGTATTTT.